This T cell receptor beta chain was captured by sequencing in a study of shared clonotypes between healthy human individuals. Whole-study context: Each donor's CD4 naive and CD4 memory cells filled three plates apiece, CD8 naive two, and CD8 memory one.

Libraries were prepared by immunoSEQ multiplex PCR; TCRdb keeps only in-frame clonotypes and omits some of them. The sample contains approximately 700,000 clones, around three quarters of which appear only once. Germline V gene data show CDR1 as SEHNR and CDR2 as FQNEAQ (reference sequence). V was cut by 8 bases and J by 2 bases, with 13 bases left in between. This CDR3 spans 14 amino acids. Regarding the study as a whole: All-four-donor shared clonotypes had higher generation probabilities than non-shared clonotypes did. Between a few donors, naive CD4 clonotypes were shared at a level of about 5%.

Regarding this clone: Its antigen is as yet unknown.

This sequence was found in a woman younger than 45 in good health. This rearrangement joins TRBV7-9 to TRBJ1-3, with a possible D match to TRBD1 (5 bases). The sample taken for sequencing was memory CD4+ T cells sorted from blood. Subset described: CD45RA-negative fraction. This chain's CDR3 is CASRGSGTGNTIYF. CDR3 sequence (DNA): TGTGCCAGCCGGGGGTCGGGAACTGGAAACACCATATATTTT. Drawing the rest from reference TRBV7-9 and TRBJ1-3, the complete variable domain is DTGVSQNPRHKITKRGQNVTFRCDPISEHNRLYWYRQTLGQGPEFLTYFQNEAQLEKSRLLSDRFSAERPKGSFSTLEIQRTEQGDSAMYLCASRGSGTGNTIYFGEGSWLTVV.